Described below is a single TCR beta chain sequence and its context. Its antigen is unknown. The CDR3 runs 15 residues. Trimming took 3 bases from V and 3 from J; bases not matched to a gene: 4. This sample is part of a study of CD8 T cells in Susac syndrome. Study-level points and caveats: The study's TCR sequencing and HLA analysis covered a relatively small number of individuals, and the study acknowledged this.

Sequencing of TCR beta was carried out in blood CD8+ and CD4+ T cells. Healthy donors acted as controls, with matching for age and sex. Reverse transcription of about 0.45 to 1 ug RNA used random hexamers. Using its own MiXCR run on the immunoSEQ multiplex PCR reads, TCRdb lists one record per CDR3 protein. The table includes approximately 75,000 distinct CDR3 sequences, 95% detected once. The TCR originated in a human donor in good health. The genes are TRBV12-3 or TRBV12-4 and TRBJ2-1, with TRBD2 identical over 8 bases. Source material: CD8+ T cells from PBMCs. The CDR3 DNA reads as TGTGCCAGCAGTTTCGGGGGGGCGGTCTACAATGAGCAGTTCTTC. Amino acids: CASSFGGAVYNEQFF.